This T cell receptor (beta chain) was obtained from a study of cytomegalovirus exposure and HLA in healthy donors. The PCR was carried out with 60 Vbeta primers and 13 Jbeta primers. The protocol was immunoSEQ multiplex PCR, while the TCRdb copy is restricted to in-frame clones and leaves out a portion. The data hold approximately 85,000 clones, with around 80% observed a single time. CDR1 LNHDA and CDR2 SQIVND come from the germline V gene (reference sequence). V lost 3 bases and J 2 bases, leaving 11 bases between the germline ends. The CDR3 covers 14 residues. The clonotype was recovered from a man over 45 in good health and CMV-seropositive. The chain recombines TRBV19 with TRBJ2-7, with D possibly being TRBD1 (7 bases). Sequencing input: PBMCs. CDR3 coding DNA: TGTGCCAGTAGTATCCAGGGGGGTCCCTACGAGCAGTACTTC. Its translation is CASSIQGGPYEQYF.